One sample yielded the 10 T cell receptor beta chains listed below, sequenced in a study of early T cells in non-severe SARS-CoV-2 infection. Each CDR3 protein is one row after TCRdb ran MiXCR on the 5' RACE reads. The sample consists of some 30,000 distinct CDR3 sequences, about 4.7% of them appearing once. Specimen: whole blood. All receptors derive from an adult who was a healthcare worker with PCR-confirmed SARS-CoV-2 infection or an uninfected control (not recorded which).

The table lists this clonotype with many counts. The chain recombines TRBV3-1 with TRBJ2-7; unclear D gene. Germline values: CDR1 LGHDT, CDR2 YNNKEL (reference sequence). V dropped 4 bases and J dropped 2 bases, with 6 bases sitting between them. This CDR3 has 12 amino acids. As DNA, the CDR3 is TGTGCCAGCAGCCTCAACACCTACGAGCAGTACTTC. Its translation: CASSLNTYEQYF.

This clonotype was seen at least ten times. This chain joins TRBV2 and TRBJ2-5; D ambiguous. Between the trimmed V and J ends, which lost 3 bases and 1 base, there was a span of 9 bases. The V gene's germline CDR1 is SNHLY and CDR2 FYNNEI. The CDR3 runs 14 residues. CDR3 nucleotide sequence: TGTGCCAGCAGTGACAAACAGCTCCAAGAGACCCAGTACTTC. Translated, it gives CASSDKQLQETQYF.

The chain carries TRBV7-9 and TRBJ1-1; D call uncertain. CDR1 is SEHNR and CDR2 is FQNEAQ in the germline V gene (reference sequence). The CDR3 length is 13 residues. Trimming took 4 bases from V and 4 from J, leaving 10 bases between them. CDR3 region: CASSSYEITEAFF. CDR3 nucleotides: TGTGCCAGCAGCTCCTATGAAATCACTGAAGCTTTCTTT.

The chain is built from TRBV29-1 and TRBJ1-1; 7 bases match TRBD1. With 7 bases clipped from V and 6 bases from J, the junction kept 8 bases outside the gene matches. Germline loops: CDR1 SQVTM, CDR2 ANQGSEA. The CDR3 runs 12 residues. The CDR3 DNA reads as TGCAGCGCTAGACAGGGTCTCCCTGAAGCTTTCTTT. Translation: CSARQGLPEAFF.

This clonotype was observed at least ten times. The chain has TRBV5-5 and TRBJ2-6; TRBD2 matches 10 bases. The germline V gene encodes CDR1 SGHKS and CDR2 YYEKEE (reference sequence). The CDR3 runs to 18 residues. With 3 bases clipped from V and 1 base from J, the junction kept 7 bases outside the gene matches. The CDR3 protein is CASSWLAGGPSGANVLTF. CDR3 sequence (DNA): TGTGCCAGCAGCTGGTTAGCGGGGGGACCTTCTGGGGCCAACGTCCTGACTTTC.

This clonotype was detected many times. This chain connects TRBV28 to TRBJ1-3; D not certain. Trimming took 2 bases from V and 0 from J, leaving 5 bases between them. The CDR3 is 14 amino acids. The germline CDR1 and CDR2 sequences are MDHEN and SYDVKM. CDR3 loop: CASSLRISGNTIYF. DNA for the CDR3: TGTGCCAGCAGTTTACGGATCTCTGGAAACACCATATATTTT.

At least ten counts were recorded for this clonotype. The chain carries TRBV20-1 and TRBJ1-5, with D hard to call. In germline, CDR1 is DFQATT, CDR2 SNEGSKA (reference sequence). V lost 0 bases to trimming and J lost 8 bases, with 11 bases between them. The CDR3 is made up of 13 amino acids. The CDR3 region is CSARDQSGKPQHF. The CDR3 bases are TGCAGTGCTAGAGACCAGTCAGGCAAGCCCCAGCATTTT.

The rearrangement joins TRBV12-3 or TRBV12-4 to TRBJ2-5, with D perhaps matching TRBD1 (6 bases). The germline V and J ends were trimmed by 8 bases and 3 bases, with 19 bases remaining between them. The CDR3 is 15 residues long. The CDR3 sequence: CASARLAQGKETQYF. As DNA, the CDR3 is TGTGCCAGCGCACGCCTCGCACAGGGTAAAGAGACCCAGTACTTC.

Regarding this clonotype: A read error is possible here, since a much larger clone lies one base away. The CDR3 region is CTSRQLAGNTGELFF. The CDR3 nucleotides are TGTACCAGCAGGCAGCTAGCGGGGAACACCGGGGAGCTGTTTTTT. The rearrangement links TRBV7-8 to TRBJ2-2; 8 nucleotides agree with TRBD2. The germline CDR1 and CDR2 sequences are SGHVS and FQNEAQ. The CDR3 covers 15 residues.

The table lists this clonotype with many counts. The rearrangement uses TRBV7-2 and TRBJ2-1; 7 bases line up with TRBD1. The CDR3 contains 15 residues. Germline V CDR1 and CDR2: SGHTA, FQGNSA. The ends lost 2 bases at V and 6 bases at J; junction bases unmatched: 7. The DNA of the CDR3 is TGTGCCAGCAGCTTAATGACAGGGCGGGTCAATGAGCAGTTCTTC. This codes for CASSLMTGRVNEQFF.